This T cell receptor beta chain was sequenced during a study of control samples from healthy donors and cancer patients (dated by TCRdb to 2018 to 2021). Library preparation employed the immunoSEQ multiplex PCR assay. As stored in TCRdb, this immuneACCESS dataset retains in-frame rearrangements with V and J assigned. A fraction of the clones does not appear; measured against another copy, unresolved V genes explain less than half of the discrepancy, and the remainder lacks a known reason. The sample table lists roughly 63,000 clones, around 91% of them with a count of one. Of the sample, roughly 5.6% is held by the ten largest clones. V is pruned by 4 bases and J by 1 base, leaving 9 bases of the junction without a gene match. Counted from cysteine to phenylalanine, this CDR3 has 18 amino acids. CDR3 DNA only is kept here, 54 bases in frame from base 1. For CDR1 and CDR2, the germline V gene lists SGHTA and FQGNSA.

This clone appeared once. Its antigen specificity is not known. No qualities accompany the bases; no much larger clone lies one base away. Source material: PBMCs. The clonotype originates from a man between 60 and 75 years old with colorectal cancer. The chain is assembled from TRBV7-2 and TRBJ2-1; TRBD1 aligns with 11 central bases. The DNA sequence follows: TGTGCCAGCAGCTACAGGACAGGGGGCGTGGTATCCTACAATGAGCAGTTCTTC. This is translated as CASSYRTGGVVSYNEQFF. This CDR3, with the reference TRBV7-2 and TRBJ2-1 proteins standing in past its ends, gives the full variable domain GAGVSQSPSNKVTEKGKDVELRCDPISGHTALYWYRQSLGQGLEFLIYFQGNSAPDKSGLPSDRFSAERTGGSVSTLTIQRTQQEDSAVYLCASSYRTGGVVSYNEQFFGPGTRLTVL.